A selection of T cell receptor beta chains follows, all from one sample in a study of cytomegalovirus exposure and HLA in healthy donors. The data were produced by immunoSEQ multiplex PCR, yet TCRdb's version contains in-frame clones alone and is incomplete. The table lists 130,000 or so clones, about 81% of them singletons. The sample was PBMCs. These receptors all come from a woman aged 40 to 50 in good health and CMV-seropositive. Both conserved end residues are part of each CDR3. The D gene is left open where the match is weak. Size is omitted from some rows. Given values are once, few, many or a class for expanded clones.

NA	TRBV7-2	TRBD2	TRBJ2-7	CASSLAALAGYEQYF	TGTGCCAGCAGCTTAGCGGCCCTAGCGGGCTACGAGCAGTACTTC
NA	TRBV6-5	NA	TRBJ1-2	CASSHDSIRYTF	TGTGCCAGCAGTCATGACTCTATTCGCTACACCTTC
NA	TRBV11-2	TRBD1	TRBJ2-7	CASSLEGTGSLSF	TGTGCCAGCAGCTTAGAGGGGACAGGGTCCCTTTCGTTC
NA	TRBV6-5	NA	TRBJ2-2	CASGEGGELFF	TGTGCATCAGGGGAAGGCGGGGAGCTGTTTTTT
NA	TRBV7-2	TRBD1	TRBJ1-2	CASSRDRVYGYTF	TGTGCCAGCAGCCGGGACAGAGTCTATGGCTACACCTTC
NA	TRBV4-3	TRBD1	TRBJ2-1	CASSQGTGGARNEQFF	TGCGCCAGCAGCCAAGGAACAGGGGGCGCAAGGAATGAGCAGTTCTTC
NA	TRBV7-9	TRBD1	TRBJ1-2	CASSLGSGTGLESYTF	TGTGCCAGCAGCTTAGGAAGCGGGACAGGGCTTGAAAGCTACACCTTC
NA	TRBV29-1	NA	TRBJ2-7	CSVGPGEHEQYF	TGCAGCGTTGGGCCAGGGGAACACGAGCAGTACTTC
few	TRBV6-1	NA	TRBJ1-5	CASREGFGQPQHF	TGTGCCAGCAGAGAGGGTTTCGGCCAGCCCCAGCATTTT
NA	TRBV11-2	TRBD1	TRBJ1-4	CASRDRDRSNEKLFF	TGTGCCAGCAGGGACCGGGACAGATCAAATGAAAAACTGTTTTTT
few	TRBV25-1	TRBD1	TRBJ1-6	CASSERGTGGESPLHF	TGTGCCAGCAGTGAAAGAGGGACAGGGGGGGAGTCACCCCTCCACTTT
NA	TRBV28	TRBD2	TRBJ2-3	CASSLGTSGDTDTQYF	TGTGCCAGCAGTTTAGGGACTAGCGGGGACACAGATACGCAGTATTTT
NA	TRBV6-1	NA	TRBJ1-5	CASSGGGRNQPQHF	TGTGCCAGCAGTGGGGGGGGGCGCAATCAGCCCCAGCATTTT
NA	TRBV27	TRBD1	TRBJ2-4	CASRRDRDLAKNIQYF	TGTGCCAGCAGGAGAGACAGGGACCTAGCCAAAAACATTCAGTACTTC
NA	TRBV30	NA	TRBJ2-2	CAWRQGNAGELFF	TGTGCCTGGAGGCAGGGGAACGCCGGGGAGCTGTTTTTT
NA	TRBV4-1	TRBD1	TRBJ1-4	CASSQDAGTANEKLFF	TGCGCCAGTAGCCAAGATGCCGGGACAGCAAATGAAAAACTGTTTTTT
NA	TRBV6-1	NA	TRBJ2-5	CASSGMVTQETQYF	TGTGCCAGCAGTGGCATGGTCACTCAAGAGACCCAGTACTTC
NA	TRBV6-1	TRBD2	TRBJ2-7	CASSGETKGLAGGPWKEQYF	TGTGCCAGCAGTGGGGAAACGAAGGGACTAGCGGGAGGGCCATGGAAGGAGCAGTACTTC
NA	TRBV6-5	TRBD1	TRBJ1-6	CASRTGTVNSPLHF	TGTGCCAGCAGGACCGGGACAGTTAATTCACCCCTCCACTTT
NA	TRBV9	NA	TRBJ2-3	CASAGIQTSTDTQYF	TGTGCCAGCGCGGGAATACAAACTAGCACAGATACGCAGTATTTT
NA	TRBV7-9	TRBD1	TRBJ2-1	CASSWDRESSYNEQFF	TGTGCCAGCAGCTGGGACAGGGAGAGCTCCTACAATGAGCAGTTCTTC
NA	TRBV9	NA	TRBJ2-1	CASSVASSILDNEQFF	TGTGCCAGCAGCGTAGCCTCTTCGATACTGGACAATGAGCAGTTCTTC
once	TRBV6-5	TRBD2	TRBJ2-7	CATKGSGGYEQYF	TGTGCCACCAAGGGTAGCGGGGGCTACGAGCAGTACTTC
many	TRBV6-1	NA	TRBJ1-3	CASNFGHLSGNTIYF	TGTGCCAGCAACTTCGGACACCTCTCTGGAAACACCATATATTTT
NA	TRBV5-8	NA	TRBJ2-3	CASSLRQSTDTQYF	TGTGCCAGCAGCTTGCGACAGAGCACAGATACGCAGTATTTT
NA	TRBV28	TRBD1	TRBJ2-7	CASSQTYSSGTGAKREQYF	TGTGCCAGCAGTCAAACGTACTCCTCCGGGACAGGGGCCAAGAGAGAGCAGTACTTC
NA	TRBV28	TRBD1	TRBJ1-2	CASIPGQKNYGYTF	TGTGCCAGCATCCCGGGACAGAAAAACTATGGCTACACCTTC
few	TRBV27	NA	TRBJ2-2	CASSFSGGGGPGELFF	TGTGCCAGCAGTTTCTCCGGGGGTGGCGGACCCGGGGAGCTGTTTTTT
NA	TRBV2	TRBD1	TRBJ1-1	CASRTGSLITEAFF	TGTGCCAGCAGGACAGGGTCTTTGATCACTGAAGCTTTCTTT
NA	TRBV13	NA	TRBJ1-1	CASRAGGNTEAFF	TGTGCCAGCAGGGCGGGGGGGAACACTGAAGCTTTCTTT
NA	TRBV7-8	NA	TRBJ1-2	CASSLAQRSGVHGYTF	TGTGCCAGCAGCTTAGCGCAGAGGTCAGGGGTTCACGGCTACACCTTC
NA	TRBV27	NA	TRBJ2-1	CASSLSRPNLYNEQFF	TGTGCCAGCAGTTTAAGCAGGCCAAACCTCTACAATGAGCAGTTCTTC
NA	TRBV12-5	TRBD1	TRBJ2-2	CASGFYSGTGRVGLFF	TGTGCTAGTGGCTTCTACTCCGGGACAGGGAGGGTAGGGCTGTTTTTT
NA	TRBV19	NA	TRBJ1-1	CASVAVLNTEAFF	TGTGCCAGTGTCGCCGTTCTAAACACTGAAGCTTTCTTT
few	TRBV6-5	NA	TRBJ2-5	CASSYTSVETQYF	TGTGCCAGCAGTTACACAAGCGTAGAGACCCAGTACTTC
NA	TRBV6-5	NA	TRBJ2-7	CASAKVPDGSYEQYF	TGTGCCAGCGCGAAGGTTCCAGATGGGAGTTACGAGCAGTACTTC
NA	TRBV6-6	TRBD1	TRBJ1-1	CASSPGQTTEAFF	TGTGCCAGCAGCCCGGGACAGACAACTGAAGCTTTCTTT
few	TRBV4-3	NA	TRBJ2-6	CASSPGTQNSGANVLTF	TGCGCCAGCAGCCCAGGGACACAGAACTCTGGGGCCAACGTCCTGACTTTC